What follows is one T cell receptor beta chain and its context. This record comes from a study of control samples from healthy donors and cancer patients. Sequencing was performed with immunoSEQ multiplex PCR; in TCRdb, only in-frame clones are kept and a portion is missing. Here the sample spans about 110,000 clones, roughly 79% being singletons. Germline V CDR1 and CDR2: SQVTM, ANQGSEA. This CDR3 contains 13 residues. Trimming took 7 bases from V and 5 from J, leaving 17 bases between them. This chain connects TRBV29-1 to TRBJ1-2, with a possible D match to TRBD1 (6 bases). The TCR was taken from a man in his late teens or twenties in good health. The material sequenced was blood. In DNA, the CDR3 is TGCAGCGCCCCTCTGGGGGGCGAATATGGCTACACCTTC. Protein: CSAPLGGEYGYTF.